The 14 T cell receptor beta chains below all came from one sample that was sequenced in a study of blood T cell repertoires in COVID-19. Sequencing was performed with immunoSEQ multiplex PCR; in TCRdb, only in-frame clones are kept and a portion is missing. The sample consists of 150,000 to 200,000 clones, 80% to 95% of them appearing once. The sequencing input was peripheral blood. The receptors here all came from a woman aged 50 to 65 with acute or convalescent COVID-19.

The chain has TRBV24-1 and TRBJ1-4; no clear D. CDR1 KGHDR and CDR2 SFDVKD come from the germline V gene. Between the trimmed V and J ends, which lost 7 bases and 8 bases, there was a span of 7 bases. The length of the CDR3 is 11 residues. Written as DNA, the CDR3 is TGTGCCACCAGCTCGGGAGAAAAACTGTTTTTT. It encodes CATSSGEKLFF.

V is TRBV2 and J is TRBJ2-7; D perhaps matches TRBD1 (6 bases). The germline gives CDR1 SNHLY, CDR2 FYNNEI. This CDR3 is 12 amino acids long. V gave up 5 bases and J gave up 3 bases, with 8 bases separating them. The CDR3 DNA reads TGTGCCAGCAGTCTGGACAGCTACGAGCAGTACTTC. Protein: CASSLDSYEQYF.

V usage is TRBV19 and J usage is TRBJ1-1, with 10 positions matching TRBD1. After removal of 5 bases from V and 6 bases from J, the junction contained 9 bases not matched to a gene. The CDR3 consists of 15 residues. Germline CDR1 reads LNHDA; CDR2 reads SQIVND (reference sequence). Here the CDR3 DNA reads TGTGCCAGTAGTCCTGGGACAGGGGTTGTCGCTGAAGCTTTCTTT. It specifies CASSPGTGVVAEAFF. Full variable domain (remainder filled in from reference TRBV19 and TRBJ1-1): DGGITQSPKYLFRKEGQNVTLSCEQNLNHDAMYWYRQDPGQGLRLIYYSQIVNDFQKGDIAEGYSVSREKKESFPLTVTSAQKNPTAFYLCASSPGTGVVAEAFFGQGTRLTVV.

The chain is built from TRBV19 and TRBJ1-1; 9 nucleotides agree with TRBD1. The CDR3 is 14 residues long. With V trimmed by 6 bases and J by 1 base, 3 bases remained unmatched. Per the germline V gene, CDR1 is LNHDA and CDR2 is SQIVND (reference sequence). CDR3 sequence (DNA): TGTGCCAGTAGCTGGGGACAGGGGAACACTGAAGCTTTCTTT. Protein product: CASSWGQGNTEAFF.

The J gene is TRBJ1-1, the V gene TRBV25-1; D unresolved. CDR1 MGHDK and CDR2 SYGVNS come from the germline V gene. Trimming took off 2 bases at V and 9 bases at J, with 10 bases between the two ends. The length of the CDR3 is 12 residues. The CDR3 sequence is CASSERRKKAFF. The DNA for the CDR3 is TGTGCCAGCAGTGAAAGGAGAAAGAAAGCTTTCTTT.

The chain links TRBV19 to TRBJ2-3; 13 bases are shared with TRBD2. V shed 6 bases and J 2 bases; nucleotides not matched to a gene: 2. CDR3 length equals 15 residues. Germline CDR1 LNHDA, CDR2 SQIVND (reference sequence). The CDR3 bases are TGTGCCAGTAGGGGACTAGCGGGGCCCACAGATACGCAGTATTTT. Its translation: CASRGLAGPTDTQYF.

The chain carries TRBV9 and TRBJ1-4, with D possibly being TRBD1 (6 bases). CDR1 is SGDLS, CDR2 YYNGEE, per germline. Trimming stripped 3 bases from V and 8 bases from J, with 17 bases between. CDR3 length: 15 residues. As DNA, the CDR3 is TGTGCCAGCAGCGCCGATCAGGGGATTGGAGAAAAACTGTTTTTT. It encodes CASSADQGIGEKLFF. The variable domain in full, completed from reference TRBV9 and TRBJ1-4, reads DSGVTQTPKHLITATGQRVTLRCSPRSGDLSVYWYQQSLDQGLQFLIQYYNGEERAKGNILERFSAQQFPDLHSELNLSSLELGDSALYFCASSADQGIGEKLFFGSGTQLSVL.

CDR3 sequence: CASSLARAGTGTEAFF. The CDR3 coding sequence is TGTGCCAGCAGCTTGGCCCGGGCAGGGACAGGGACTGAAGCTTTCTTT. V gene TRBV5-6 combines with J gene TRBJ1-1, with TRBD1 matching over 9 bases. This CDR3 is built from 16 residues. Trimming took 0 bases from V and 5 from J; bases not matched to a gene: 8. Germline V gene lookup returns CDR1 SGHDT and CDR2 YYEEEE.

This clone has only one observation. For the CDR3, the DNA is TGTGCCTGGACGGGGGGACACTATGGCTACACCTTC. It specifies CAWTGGHYGYTF. The chain links TRBV30 to TRBJ1-2; tentative D call: TRBD1 (5 bases). Germline V gene data show CDR1 as GTSNPN and CDR2 as SVGIG (reference sequence). Trimming stripped 4 bases from V and 3 bases from J, with 9 bases between. The CDR3 extends over 12 amino acids.

The chain joins TRBV14 to TRBJ1-1; D unclear. CDR1 and CDR2 (germline): SGHDN, FVKESK. The length of the CDR3 is 13 residues. V was trimmed by 2 bases and J by 11 bases, leaving 15 bases between them. In nucleotides, the CDR3 is TGTGCCAGCAGCCAATATCAACCGGGTGGGGCTTTCTTT. Its translation is CASSQYQPGGAFF.

V usage is TRBV30 and J usage is TRBJ1-1, with 8 bases identical to TRBD1. J was trimmed by 5 bases and V by 3 bases; bases with no gene match: 8. CDR1 is GTSNPN and CDR2 is SVGIG in the germline V gene (reference sequence). There are 14 residues in the CDR3. CDR3 bases: TGTGCCTGGAGAGCCAGGGGGCGAGGAACTGAAGCTTTCTTT. This translates into CAWRARGRGTEAFF.

This sequence joins TRBV6-2 or TRBV6-3 and TRBJ1-5; tentatively, D is TRBD1 (5 bases). V was trimmed by 6 bases and J by 3 bases, leaving 15 bases between them. This CDR3 comprises 15 residues. Germline-derived CDR1 and CDR2 are MNHEY and SVGEGT. CDR3 DNA sequence: TGTGCCAGCAGCCCCGGCCAGGGCCTCAATCAGCCCCAGCATTTT. This encodes CASSPGQGLNQPQHF.

J is TRBJ1-1 and V is TRBV6-2 or TRBV6-3, with unresolved D. V lost 3 bases and J 3 bases, leaving 5 bases between the germline ends. Germline CDR1 MNHEY, CDR2 SVGEGT. The CDR3 spans 12 residues. CDR3 sequence reads: CASSYPDTEAFF. The CDR3 nucleotides are TGTGCCAGCAGTTATCCAGACACTGAAGCTTTCTTT.

The chain uses TRBV18 and TRBJ2-7; 10 bases are a match to TRBD2. Germline CDR1 is KGHSH and CDR2 is LQKENI. After removal of 3 bases from V and 4 bases from J, the junction contained 3 bases not matched to a gene. The CDR3 loop spans 14 amino acids. The CDR3 protein is CASSPGLANYEQYF. The DNA of the CDR3 is TGTGCCAGCTCACCGGGACTAGCGAATTACGAGCAGTACTTC.